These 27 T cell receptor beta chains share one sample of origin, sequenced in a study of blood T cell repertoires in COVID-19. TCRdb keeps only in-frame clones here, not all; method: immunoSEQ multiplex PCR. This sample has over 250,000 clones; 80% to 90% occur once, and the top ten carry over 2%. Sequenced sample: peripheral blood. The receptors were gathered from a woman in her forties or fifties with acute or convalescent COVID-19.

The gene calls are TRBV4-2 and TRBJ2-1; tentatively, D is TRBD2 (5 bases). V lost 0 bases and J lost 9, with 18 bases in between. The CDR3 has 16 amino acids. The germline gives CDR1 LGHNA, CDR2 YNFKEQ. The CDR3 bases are TGTGCCAGCAGCCAAGAGGGAGAGCTCCGATGGGGTGAGCAGTTCTTC. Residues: CASSQEGELRWGEQFF.

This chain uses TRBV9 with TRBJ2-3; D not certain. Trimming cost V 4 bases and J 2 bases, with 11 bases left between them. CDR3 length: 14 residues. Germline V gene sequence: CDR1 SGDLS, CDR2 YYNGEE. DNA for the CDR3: TGTGCCAGCAGCCTGGCCTCCTTCACAGATACGCAGTATTTT. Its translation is CASSLASFTDTQYF.

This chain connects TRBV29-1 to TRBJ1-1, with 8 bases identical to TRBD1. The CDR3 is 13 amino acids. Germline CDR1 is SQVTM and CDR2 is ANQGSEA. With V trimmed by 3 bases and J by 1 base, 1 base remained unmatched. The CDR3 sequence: CSVDDRGNTEAFF. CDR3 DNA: TGCAGCGTTGACGACAGGGGGAACACTGAAGCTTTCTTT. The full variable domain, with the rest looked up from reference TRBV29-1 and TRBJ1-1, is SAVISQKPSRDICQRGTSLTIQCQVDSQVTMMFWYRQQPGQSLTLIATANQGSEATYESGFVIDKFPISRPNLTFSTLTVSNMSPEDSSIYLCSVDDRGNTEAFFGQGTRLTVV.

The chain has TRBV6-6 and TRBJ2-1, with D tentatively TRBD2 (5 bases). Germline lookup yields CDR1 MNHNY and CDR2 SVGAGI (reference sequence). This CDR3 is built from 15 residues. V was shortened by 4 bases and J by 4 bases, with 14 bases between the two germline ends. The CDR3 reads CASSSQAGSYNEQFF. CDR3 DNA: TGTGCCAGCAGTTCCCAAGCTGGGAGTTACAATGAGCAGTTCTTC.

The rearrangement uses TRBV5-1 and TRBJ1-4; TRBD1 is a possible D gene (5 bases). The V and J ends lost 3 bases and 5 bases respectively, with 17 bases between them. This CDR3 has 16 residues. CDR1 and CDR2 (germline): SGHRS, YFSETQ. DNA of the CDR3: TGCGCCAGCAGCTGGGGACTTGGACCACAAAATGAAAAACTGTTTTTT. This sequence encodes CASSWGLGPQNEKLFF.

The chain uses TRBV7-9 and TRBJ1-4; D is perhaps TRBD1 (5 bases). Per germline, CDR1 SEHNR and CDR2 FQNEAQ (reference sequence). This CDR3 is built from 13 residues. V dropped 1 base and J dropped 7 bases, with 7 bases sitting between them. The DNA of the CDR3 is TGTGCCAGCAGCTTAGGACAGCCTGAAAAACTGTTTTTT. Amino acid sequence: CASSLGQPEKLFF.

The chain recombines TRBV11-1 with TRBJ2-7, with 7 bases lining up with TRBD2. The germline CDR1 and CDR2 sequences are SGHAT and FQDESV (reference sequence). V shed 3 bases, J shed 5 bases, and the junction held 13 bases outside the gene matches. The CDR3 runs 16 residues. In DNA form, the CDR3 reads TGTGCCAGCAGCTTTGGTCAAGCGGGATATACTCACGAGCAGTACTTC. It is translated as CASSFGQAGYTHEQYF.

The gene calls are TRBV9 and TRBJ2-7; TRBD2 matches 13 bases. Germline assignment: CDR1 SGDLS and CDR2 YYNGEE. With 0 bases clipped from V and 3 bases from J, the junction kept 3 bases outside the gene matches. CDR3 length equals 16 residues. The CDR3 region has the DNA TGTGCCAGCAGCGTAGCGGGACTAGCGGGATTCTACGAGCAGTACTTC. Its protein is CASSVAGLAGFYEQYF.

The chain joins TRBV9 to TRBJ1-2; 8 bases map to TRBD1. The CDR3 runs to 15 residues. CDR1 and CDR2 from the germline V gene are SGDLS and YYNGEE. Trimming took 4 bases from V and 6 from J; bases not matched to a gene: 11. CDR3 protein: CASSPVSGGADGYTF. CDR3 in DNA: TGTGCCAGCAGCCCCGTGTCAGGGGGCGCGGATGGCTACACCTTC.

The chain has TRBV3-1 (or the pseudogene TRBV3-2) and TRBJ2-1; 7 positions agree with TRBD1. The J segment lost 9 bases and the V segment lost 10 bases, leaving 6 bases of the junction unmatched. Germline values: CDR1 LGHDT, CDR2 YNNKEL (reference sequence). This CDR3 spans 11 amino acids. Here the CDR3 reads CATSGQFEQFF. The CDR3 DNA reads TGTGCCACCTCGGGACAGTTTGAGCAGTTCTTC.

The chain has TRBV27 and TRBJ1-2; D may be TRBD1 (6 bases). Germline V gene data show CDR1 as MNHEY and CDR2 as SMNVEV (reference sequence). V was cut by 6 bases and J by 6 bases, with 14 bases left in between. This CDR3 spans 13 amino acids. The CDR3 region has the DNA TGTGCCAGCAGCCCATCGGGGGGCGATGGCTACACCTTC. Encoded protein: CASSPSGGDGYTF.

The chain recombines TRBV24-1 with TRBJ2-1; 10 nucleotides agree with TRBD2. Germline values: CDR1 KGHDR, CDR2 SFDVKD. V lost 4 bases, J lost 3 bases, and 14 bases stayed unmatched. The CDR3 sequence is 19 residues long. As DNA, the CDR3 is TGTGCCACCAGTGACCCCCTTGACCAGCGGGGGGGAGTCTACAATGAGCAGTTCTTC. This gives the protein CATSDPLDQRGGVYNEQFF.

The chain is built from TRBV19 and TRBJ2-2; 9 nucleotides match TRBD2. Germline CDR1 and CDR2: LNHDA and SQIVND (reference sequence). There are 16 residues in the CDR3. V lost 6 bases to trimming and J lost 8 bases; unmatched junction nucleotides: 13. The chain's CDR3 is CASRYIPSGTMGELFF. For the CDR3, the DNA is TGTGCCAGTAGATATATACCTAGCGGGACGATGGGGGAGCTGTTTTTT.

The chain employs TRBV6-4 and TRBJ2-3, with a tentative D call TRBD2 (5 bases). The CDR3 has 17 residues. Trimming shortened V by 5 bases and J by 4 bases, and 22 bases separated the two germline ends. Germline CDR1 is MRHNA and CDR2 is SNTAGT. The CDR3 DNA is TGTGCCAGCAGTCCCTCACGGAGGCCAAGTGGCGCAGATACGCAGTATTTT. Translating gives CASSPSRRPSGADTQYF.

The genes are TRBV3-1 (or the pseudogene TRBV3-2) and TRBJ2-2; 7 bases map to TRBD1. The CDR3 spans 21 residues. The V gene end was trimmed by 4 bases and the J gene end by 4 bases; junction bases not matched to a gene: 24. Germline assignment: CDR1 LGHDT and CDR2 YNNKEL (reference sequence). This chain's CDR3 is CASSPARDQKSGTDTTGELFF. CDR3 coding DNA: TGTGCCAGCAGCCCAGCTCGAGATCAAAAGTCCGGGACAGACACCACCGGGGAGCTGTTTTTT.

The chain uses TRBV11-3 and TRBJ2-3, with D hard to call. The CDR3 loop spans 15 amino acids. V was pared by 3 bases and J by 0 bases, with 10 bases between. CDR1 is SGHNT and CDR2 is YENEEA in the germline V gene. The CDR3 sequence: CASSFSSTSTDTQYF. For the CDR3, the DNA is TGTGCCAGCAGCTTTAGCTCCACTAGCACAGATACGCAGTATTTT.

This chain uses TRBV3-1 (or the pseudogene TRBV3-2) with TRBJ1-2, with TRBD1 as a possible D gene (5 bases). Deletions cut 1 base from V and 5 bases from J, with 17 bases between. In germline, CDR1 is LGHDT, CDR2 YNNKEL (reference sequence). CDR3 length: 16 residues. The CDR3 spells CASSQVPRGLRYGYTF. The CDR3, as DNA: TGTGCCAGCAGCCAAGTCCCTCGGGGACTCCGGTATGGCTACACCTTC.

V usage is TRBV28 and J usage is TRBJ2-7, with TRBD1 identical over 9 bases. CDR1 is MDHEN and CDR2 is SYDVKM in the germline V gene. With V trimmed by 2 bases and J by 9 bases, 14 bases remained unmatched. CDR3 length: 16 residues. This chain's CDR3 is CASSLPPGQGFGGQYF. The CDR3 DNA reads TGTGCCAGCAGTTTACCCCCGGGACAGGGTTTTGGTGGGCAGTACTTC.

CDR3: CASSQTGSSNQPQHF. CDR3 sequence (DNA): TGTGCCAGCAGCCAGACAGGGTCTAGCAATCAGCCCCAGCATTTT. The chain links TRBV7-3 to TRBJ1-5, with 7 bases lining up with TRBD1. The ends lost 5 bases at V and 0 bases at J; junction bases unmatched: 4. The length of the CDR3 is 15 residues. Per the germline V gene, CDR1 is SGHTA and CDR2 is FQGTGA. Full variable domain (outside the CDR3, taken from reference TRBV7-3 and TRBJ1-5): GAGVSQTPSNKVTEKGKYVELRCDPISGHTALYWYRQSLGQGPEFLIYFQGTGAADDSGLPNDRFFAVRPEGSVSTLKIQRTERGDSAVYLCASSQTGSSNQPQHFGDGTRLSIL.

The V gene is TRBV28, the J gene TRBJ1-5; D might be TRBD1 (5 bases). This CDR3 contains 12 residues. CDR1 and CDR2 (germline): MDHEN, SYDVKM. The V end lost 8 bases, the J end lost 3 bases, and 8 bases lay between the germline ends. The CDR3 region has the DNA TGTGCCAGCGGGGGGTTCAATCAGCCCCAGCATTTT. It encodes CASGGFNQPQHF.

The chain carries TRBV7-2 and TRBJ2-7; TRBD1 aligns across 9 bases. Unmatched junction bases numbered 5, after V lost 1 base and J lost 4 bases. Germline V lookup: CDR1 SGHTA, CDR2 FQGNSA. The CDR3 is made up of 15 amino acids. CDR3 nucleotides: TGTGCCAGCAGCTTAGAGGACAGGGGACTATACGAGCAGTACTTC. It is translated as CASSLEDRGLYEQYF.

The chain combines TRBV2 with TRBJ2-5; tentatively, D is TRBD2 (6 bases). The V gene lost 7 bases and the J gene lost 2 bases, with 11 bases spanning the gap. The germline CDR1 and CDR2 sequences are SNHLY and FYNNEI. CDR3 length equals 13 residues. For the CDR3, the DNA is TGTGCCAGCATACGGGGGAATCAAGAGACCCAGTACTTC. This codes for CASIRGNQETQYF.

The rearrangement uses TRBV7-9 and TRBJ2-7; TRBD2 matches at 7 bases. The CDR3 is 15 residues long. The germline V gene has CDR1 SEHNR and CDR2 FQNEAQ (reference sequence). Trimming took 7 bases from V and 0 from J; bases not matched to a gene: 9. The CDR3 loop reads CASKSAGAHSYEQYF. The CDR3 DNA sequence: TGTGCCAGCAAGAGTGCGGGAGCCCACTCCTACGAGCAGTACTTC.

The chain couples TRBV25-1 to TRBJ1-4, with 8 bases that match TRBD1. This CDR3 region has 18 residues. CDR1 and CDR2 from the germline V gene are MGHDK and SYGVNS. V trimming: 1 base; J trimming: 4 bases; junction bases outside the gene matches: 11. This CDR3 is CASSEWWTPTGVNEKLFF. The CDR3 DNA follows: TGTGCCAGCAGTGAATGGTGGACACCGACAGGGGTTAATGAAAAACTGTTTTTT.

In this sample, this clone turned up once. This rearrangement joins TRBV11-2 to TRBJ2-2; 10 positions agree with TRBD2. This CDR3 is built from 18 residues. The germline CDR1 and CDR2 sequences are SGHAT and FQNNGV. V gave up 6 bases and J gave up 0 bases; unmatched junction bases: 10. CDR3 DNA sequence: TGTGCCAGCAGAACCATAGCGGGAGGTATTACGAACACCGGGGAGCTGTTTTTT. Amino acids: CASRTIAGGITNTGELFF.

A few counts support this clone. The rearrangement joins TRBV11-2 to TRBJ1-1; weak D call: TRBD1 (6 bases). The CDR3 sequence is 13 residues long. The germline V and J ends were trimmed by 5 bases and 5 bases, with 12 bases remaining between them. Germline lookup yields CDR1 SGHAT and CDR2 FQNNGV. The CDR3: CASSRDRPTEAFF. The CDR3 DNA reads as TGTGCCAGCAGCAGAGACAGGCCAACTGAAGCTTTCTTT.

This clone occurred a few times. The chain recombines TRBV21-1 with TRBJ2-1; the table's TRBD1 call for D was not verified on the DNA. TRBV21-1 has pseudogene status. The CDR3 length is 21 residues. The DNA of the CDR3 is TGTGCCAGCAGCAAACACGCCCCCGGGACAGGGGTTCAGCGGGAATACAATGAGCAGTTCTTC. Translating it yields CASSKHAPGTGVQREYNEQFF.